This T cell receptor (beta chain) was captured in a study of Graves' ophthalmopathy and Graves' hyperthyroidism. Study-wide background: Peripheral blood samples were taken at initial diagnosis, before any treatment.

Concerning this clonotype itself: An end of the junction does not agree with germline; a read error may underlie this.

Excluded were patients with other autoimmune diseases, uncontrolled infections, pregnancy or lactation. As the template, RNA transcripts were used to amplify TCR beta CDR3 regions. Second-round multiplex PCR followed a first-round RT-PCR using HTBI primers. MiXCR, run by TCRdb on the multiplex PCR reads, gives a single entry per CDR3 protein. The sample lists around 670,000 distinct CDR3 sequences; 35% to 50% were seen once. The CDR3 runs to 12 residues. CDR1 and CDR2 from the germline V gene are MGHRA and YSYEKL. The chain recombines TRBV4-1 with TRBJ2-2; D perhaps matches TRBD2 (5 bases). Sequenced: peripheral blood. The source of this sequence is an adult man with Graves' ophthalmopathy. The CDR3 DNA follows: TGCGCCAGCAGCTTGTTCCCCGGGGAGCTGTGTTTT. Its protein product is CASSLFPGELCF.